Listed below are T cell receptor beta chains from one sample, sequenced in a study of beta chain features in type 1 diabetes. Libraries were prepared by immunoSEQ multiplex PCR; TCRdb keeps only in-frame clonotypes and omits some of them. The sample has 160,000 or so clones, approximately 8.8% seen once. The sequenced sample was central memory CD4+ T cells from blood. The receptors originated from a woman aged 30 to 39 with type 1 diabetes. Each CDR3 is given with its conserved first and last residue. The D gene is left open where the match is weak. Where a row states a size, it is once, few, many or the class of an expanded clone; other rows omit it.

cdr3_aa: CASSFKSAGARTEAFF; cdr3_nt: TGTGCCAGCAGTTTTAAGTCGGCGGGGGCTCGGACTGAAGCTTTCTTT; v_call: TRBV27; d_call: NA; j_call: TRBJ1-1; clone_size: NA
cdr3_aa: CASSYGQGSNQPQHF; cdr3_nt: TGCGCCAGCAGCTACGGACAGGGGTCCAATCAGCCCCAGCATTTT; v_call: TRBV5-1; d_call: TRBD1; j_call: TRBJ1-5; clone_size: few
cdr3_aa: CASRERASSNQPQHF; cdr3_nt: TGTGCCAGCAGGGAGCGGGCAAGTAGCAATCAGCCCCAGCATTTT; v_call: TRBV2; d_call: NA; j_call: TRBJ1-5; clone_size: few
cdr3_aa: CASSFGLAGEQFF; cdr3_nt: TGTGCCAGCAGCTTCGGACTAGCAGGTGAGCAGTTCTTC; v_call: TRBV5-6; d_call: TRBD2; j_call: TRBJ2-1; clone_size: NA
cdr3_aa: CASSLARRDRVDEQFF; cdr3_nt: TGCGCCAGCAGCTTAGCCCGCCGGGACAGGGTCGATGAGCAGTTCTTC; v_call: TRBV5-1; d_call: TRBD1; j_call: TRBJ2-1; clone_size: few
cdr3_aa: CASSEDTSGLRGYTF; cdr3_nt: TGTGCCAGCAGTGAAGACACCAGCGGCCTTAGGGGCTACACCTTC; v_call: TRBV2; d_call: NA; j_call: TRBJ1-2; clone_size: NA
cdr3_aa: CASSQGAGQETQYF; cdr3_nt: TGTGCCAGCAGCCAAGGTGCAGGGCAAGAGACCCAGTACTTC; v_call: TRBV7-2; d_call: NA; j_call: TRBJ2-5; clone_size: NA
cdr3_aa: CSVRTSATYEQYF; cdr3_nt: TGCAGCGTTAGGACTAGCGCTACCTACGAGCAGTACTTC; v_call: TRBV29-1; d_call: TRBD2; j_call: TRBJ2-7; clone_size: NA
cdr3_aa: CASSLSGPYNEQFF; cdr3_nt: TGTGCCAGCAGCTTGAGCGGGCCCTACAATGAGCAGTTCTTC; v_call: TRBV7-2; d_call: NA; j_call: TRBJ2-1; clone_size: few
cdr3_aa: CAQQGNSGNTIYF; cdr3_nt: TGTGCCCAACAGGGAAACTCTGGAAACACCATATATTTT; v_call: TRBV30; d_call: NA; j_call: TRBJ1-3; clone_size: few
cdr3_aa: CASSQLAGVYNEQFF; cdr3_nt: TGTGCCAGCAGCCAACTAGCGGGAGTCTACAATGAGCAGTTCTTC; v_call: TRBV7-3; d_call: TRBD2; j_call: TRBJ2-1; clone_size: NA
cdr3_aa: CASQPTGGGNQPQHF; cdr3_nt: TGTGCCAGCCAGCCGACCGGGGGGGGCAATCAGCCCCAGCATTTT; v_call: TRBV2; d_call: NA; j_call: TRBJ1-5; clone_size: few
cdr3_aa: CASSLVVAGASEQFF; cdr3_nt: TGTGCCAGCAGCTTAGTAGTAGCGGGAGCATCTGAGCAGTTCTTC; v_call: TRBV7-2; d_call: TRBD2; j_call: TRBJ2-1; clone_size: few
cdr3_aa: CASSSAPQGSNTEAFF; cdr3_nt: TGTGCCAGCAGCTCCGCCCCACAGGGGTCGAACACTGAAGCTTTCTTT; v_call: TRBV5-6; d_call: TRBD1; j_call: TRBJ1-1; clone_size: few
cdr3_aa: CASKRQYSGSTDTQYF; cdr3_nt: TGTGCCAGTAAGCGACAGTATAGCGGGAGCACAGATACGCAGTATTTT; v_call: TRBV19; d_call: TRBD2; j_call: TRBJ2-3; clone_size: few
cdr3_aa: CASSLGPRQKRPRELFF; cdr3_nt: TGTGCCAGCAGCTTAGGCCCGCGACAGAAGAGGCCTCGGGAGCTGTTTTTT; v_call: TRBV11-2; d_call: NA; j_call: TRBJ2-2; clone_size: NA
cdr3_aa: CAWSRGSSGSSETQYF; cdr3_nt: TGTGCCTGGAGTAGGGGGAGTAGCGGGAGTTCGGAGACCCAGTACTTC; v_call: TRBV30; d_call: TRBD2; j_call: TRBJ2-5; clone_size: few
cdr3_aa: CASSPQGGVGTEAFF; cdr3_nt: TGTGCCAGCAGCCCCCAAGGGGGGGTGGGCACTGAAGCTTTCTTT; v_call: TRBV7-9; d_call: NA; j_call: TRBJ1-1; clone_size: few
cdr3_aa: CASSVTGGSYNEQFF; cdr3_nt: TGTGCCAGCAGCGTGACAGGGGGTTCCTACAATGAGCAGTTCTTC; v_call: TRBV2; d_call: TRBD1; j_call: TRBJ2-1; clone_size: few
cdr3_aa: CASSQDSQSDTYEQYF; cdr3_nt: TGCGCCAGCAGCCAAGATTCGCAGTCAGATACCTACGAGCAGTACTTC; v_call: TRBV4-1; d_call: NA; j_call: TRBJ2-7; clone_size: few
cdr3_aa: CASSLDSQGSLGNTEAFF; cdr3_nt: TGTGCCAGCAGCTTAGACTCACAGGGGTCCTTGGGGAACACTGAAGCTTTCTTT; v_call: TRBV11-2; d_call: TRBD1; j_call: TRBJ1-1; clone_size: NA
cdr3_aa: CASSPTKRTYNEQFF; cdr3_nt: TGTGCCAGCAGCCCTACTAAGCGGACTTACAATGAGCAGTTCTTC; v_call: TRBV14; d_call: NA; j_call: TRBJ2-1; clone_size: NA
cdr3_aa: CAWRDSPNEKLFF; cdr3_nt: TGTGCCTGGAGAGACTCTCCAAATGAAAAACTGTTTTTT; v_call: TRBV30; d_call: NA; j_call: TRBJ1-4; clone_size: NA
cdr3_aa: CSVSGVGMNTEAFF; cdr3_nt: TGCAGCGTTTCAGGGGTAGGAATGAACACTGAAGCTTTCTTT; v_call: TRBV29-1; d_call: NA; j_call: TRBJ1-1; clone_size: NA
cdr3_aa: CSCSRANYGYTF; cdr3_nt: TGCAGCTGCAGCAGGGCTAACTATGGCTACACCTTC; v_call: TRBV29-1; d_call: NA; j_call: TRBJ1-2; clone_size: NA
cdr3_aa: CSVGDGTDYGYTF; cdr3_nt: TGCAGCGTTGGTGACGGGACAGACTATGGCTACACCTTC; v_call: TRBV29-1; d_call: TRBD1; j_call: TRBJ1-2; clone_size: NA
cdr3_aa: CAWTSGRIYEQYF; cdr3_nt: TGTGCCTGGACCTCTGGGAGAATCTACGAGCAGTACTTC; v_call: TRBV30; d_call: NA; j_call: TRBJ2-7; clone_size: NA